The clone carrying this T cell receptor beta chain came up many times. The entry originates in a study of identical twins. TCRdb reprocessed the 5' RACE reads with MiXCR, giving one entry per CDR3 protein. The sample lists 200,000 to 300,000 distinct CDR3 sequences; roughly 10% were seen once. The sample was memory T cells sorted from blood. The source of this sequence is a man aged 50 to 59 in good health.

CDR3 protein: CARTDSSYNEQFF. In nucleotides, the CDR3 is TGTGCCAGGACGGATAGCTCCTACAATGAGCAGTTCTTC. This chain links TRBV2 with TRBJ2-1; D call uncertain. V dropped 9 bases and J dropped 0 bases, with 9 bases sitting between them. This CDR3 comprises 13 residues. The germline gives CDR1 SNHLY, CDR2 FYNNEI.